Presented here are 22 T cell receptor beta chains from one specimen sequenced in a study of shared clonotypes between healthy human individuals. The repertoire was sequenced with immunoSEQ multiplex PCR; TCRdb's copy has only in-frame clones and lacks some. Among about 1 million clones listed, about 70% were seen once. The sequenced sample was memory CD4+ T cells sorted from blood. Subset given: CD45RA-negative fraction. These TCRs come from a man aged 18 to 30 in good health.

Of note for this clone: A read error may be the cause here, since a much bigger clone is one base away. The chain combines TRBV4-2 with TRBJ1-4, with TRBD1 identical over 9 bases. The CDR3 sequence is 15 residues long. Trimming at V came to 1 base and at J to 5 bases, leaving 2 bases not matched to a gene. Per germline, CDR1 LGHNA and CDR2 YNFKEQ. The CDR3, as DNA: TGTGCCAGCAGCCAAGTGGGGACAGGGAATGAAAAACTGTTTTTT. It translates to CASSQVGTGNEKLFF.

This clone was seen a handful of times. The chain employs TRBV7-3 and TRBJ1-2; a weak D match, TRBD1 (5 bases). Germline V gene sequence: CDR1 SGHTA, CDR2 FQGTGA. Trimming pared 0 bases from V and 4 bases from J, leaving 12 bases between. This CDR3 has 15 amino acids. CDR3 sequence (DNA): TGTGCCAGCAGCTTAACGGGGGAGCCAGGCTATGGCTACACCTTC. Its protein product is CASSLTGEPGYGYTF.

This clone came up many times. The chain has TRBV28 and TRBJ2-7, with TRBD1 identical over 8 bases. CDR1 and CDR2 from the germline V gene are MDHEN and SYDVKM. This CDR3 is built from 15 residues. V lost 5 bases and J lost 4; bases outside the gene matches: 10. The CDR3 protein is CASSAPDRAVYEQYF. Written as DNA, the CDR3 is TGTGCCAGCAGTGCTCCGGACAGGGCCGTGTACGAGCAGTACTTC.

The CDR3 spells CASSFRDFQETQYF. CDR3 DNA sequence: TGTGCCAGCAGCTTTAGGGACTTTCAAGAGACCCAGTACTTC. The chain couples TRBV7-9 to TRBJ2-5; weak D call: TRBD2 (6 bases). V was clipped by 3 bases and J by 2 bases, with 10 bases between them. Germline CDR1 reads SEHNR; CDR2 reads FQNEAQ (reference sequence). The length of the CDR3 is 14 residues.

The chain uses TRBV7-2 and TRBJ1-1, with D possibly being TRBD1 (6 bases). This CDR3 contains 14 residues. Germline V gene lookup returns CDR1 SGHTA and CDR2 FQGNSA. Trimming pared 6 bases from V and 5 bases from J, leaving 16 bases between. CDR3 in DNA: TGTGCCAGCAGACAAAGGGGGGGGCTTACTGAAGCTTTCTTT. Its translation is CASRQRGGLTEAFF.

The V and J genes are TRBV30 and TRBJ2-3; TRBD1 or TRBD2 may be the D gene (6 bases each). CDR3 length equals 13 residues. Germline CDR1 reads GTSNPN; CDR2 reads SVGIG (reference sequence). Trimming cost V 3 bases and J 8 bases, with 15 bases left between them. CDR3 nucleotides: TGTGCCTGGAGGGGGACAACCGGGGGTACGCAGTATTTT. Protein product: CAWRGTTGGTQYF.

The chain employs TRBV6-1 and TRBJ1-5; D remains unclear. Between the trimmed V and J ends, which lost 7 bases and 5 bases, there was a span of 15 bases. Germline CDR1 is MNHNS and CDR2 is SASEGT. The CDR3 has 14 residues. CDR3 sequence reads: CASKRGQADQPQHF. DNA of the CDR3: TGTGCCAGCAAAAGAGGGCAGGCAGATCAGCCCCAGCATTTT.

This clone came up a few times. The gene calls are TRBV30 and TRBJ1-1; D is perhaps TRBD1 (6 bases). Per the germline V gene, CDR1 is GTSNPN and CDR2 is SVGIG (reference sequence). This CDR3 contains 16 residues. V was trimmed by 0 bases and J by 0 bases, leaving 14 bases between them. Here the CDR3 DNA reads TGTGCCTGGAGTGTAGAGGGGGGGATCATGAACACTGAAGCTTTCTTT. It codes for CAWSVEGGIMNTEAFF.

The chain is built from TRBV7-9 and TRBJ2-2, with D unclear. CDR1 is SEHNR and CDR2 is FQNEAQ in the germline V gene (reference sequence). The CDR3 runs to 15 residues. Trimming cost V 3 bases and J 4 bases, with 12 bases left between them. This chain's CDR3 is CASSFQPGSTGELFF. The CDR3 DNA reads TGTGCCAGCAGCTTTCAACCGGGCTCCACCGGGGAGCTGTTTTTT.

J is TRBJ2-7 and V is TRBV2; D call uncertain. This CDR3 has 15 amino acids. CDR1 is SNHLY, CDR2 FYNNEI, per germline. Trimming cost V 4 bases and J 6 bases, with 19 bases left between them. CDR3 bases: TGTGCCAGCAGTGGGGCAGAATTAGGTCCCATCGAGCAGTACTTC. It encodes CASSGAELGPIEQYF.

CDR3 sequence: CASSMPGELFF. In DNA form, the CDR3 reads TGTGCCAGCAGTATGCCCGGGGAGCTGTTTTTT. This chain joins TRBV6-1 and TRBJ2-2; D ambiguous. V gave up 5 bases and J gave up 6 bases, with 4 bases separating them. Germline V gene sequence: CDR1 MNHNS, CDR2 SASEGT. The CDR3 is 11 amino acids.

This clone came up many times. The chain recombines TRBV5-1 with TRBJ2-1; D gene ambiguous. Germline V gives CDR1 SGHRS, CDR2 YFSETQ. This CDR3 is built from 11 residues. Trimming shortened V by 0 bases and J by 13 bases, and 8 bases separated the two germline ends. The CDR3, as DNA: TGCGCCAGCAGCTTGGAGGGATTACAGTTCTTC. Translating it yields CASSLEGLQFF.

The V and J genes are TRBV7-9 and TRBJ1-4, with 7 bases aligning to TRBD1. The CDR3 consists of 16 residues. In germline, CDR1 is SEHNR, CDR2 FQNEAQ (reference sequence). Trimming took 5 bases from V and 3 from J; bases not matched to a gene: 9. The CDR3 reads CASSPIDRVPNEKLFF. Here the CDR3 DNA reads TGTGCCAGCAGCCCAATAGACAGGGTACCTAATGAAAAACTGTTTTTT. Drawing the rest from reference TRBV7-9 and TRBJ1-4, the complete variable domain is DTGVSQNPRHKITKRGQNVTFRCDPISEHNRLYWYRQTLGQGPEFLTYFQNEAQLEKSRLLSDRFSAERPKGSFSTLEIQRTEQGDSAMYLCASSPIDRVPNEKLFFGSGTQLSVL.

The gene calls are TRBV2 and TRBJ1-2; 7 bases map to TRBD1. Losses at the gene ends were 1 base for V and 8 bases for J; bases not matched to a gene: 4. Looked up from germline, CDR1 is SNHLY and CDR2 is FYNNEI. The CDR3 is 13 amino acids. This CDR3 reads CASSEEGGAGYTF. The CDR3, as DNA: TGTGCCAGCAGTGAAGAAGGGGGCGCCGGCTACACCTTC.

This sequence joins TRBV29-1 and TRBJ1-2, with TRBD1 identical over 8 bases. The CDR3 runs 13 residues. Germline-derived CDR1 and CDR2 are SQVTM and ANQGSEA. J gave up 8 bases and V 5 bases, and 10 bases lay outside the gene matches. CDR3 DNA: TGCAGCGTTTTTGGGCAGGGGGCGTGGGGCTACACCTTC. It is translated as CSVFGQGAWGYTF.

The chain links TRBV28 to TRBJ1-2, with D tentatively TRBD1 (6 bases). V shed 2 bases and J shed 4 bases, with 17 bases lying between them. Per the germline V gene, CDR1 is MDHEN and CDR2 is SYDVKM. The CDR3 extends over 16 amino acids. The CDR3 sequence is CASSLVTQGKGYGYTF. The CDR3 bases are TGTGCCAGCAGTTTAGTGACACAGGGAAAGGGCTATGGCTACACCTTC.

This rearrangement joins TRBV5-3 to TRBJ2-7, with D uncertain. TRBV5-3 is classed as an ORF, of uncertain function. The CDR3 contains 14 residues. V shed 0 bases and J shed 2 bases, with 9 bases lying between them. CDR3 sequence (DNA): TGTGCCAGAAGCTTGGCCCCGTGCCCCTACGAGCAGTACTTC. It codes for CARSLAPCPYEQYF.

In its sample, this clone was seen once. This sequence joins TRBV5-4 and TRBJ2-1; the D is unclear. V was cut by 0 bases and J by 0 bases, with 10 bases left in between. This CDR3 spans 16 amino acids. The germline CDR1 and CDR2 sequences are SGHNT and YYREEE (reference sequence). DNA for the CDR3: TGTGCCAGCAGCTTGGCCCCTAGGAGCTCCTACAATGAGCAGTTCTTC. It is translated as CASSLAPRSSYNEQFF.

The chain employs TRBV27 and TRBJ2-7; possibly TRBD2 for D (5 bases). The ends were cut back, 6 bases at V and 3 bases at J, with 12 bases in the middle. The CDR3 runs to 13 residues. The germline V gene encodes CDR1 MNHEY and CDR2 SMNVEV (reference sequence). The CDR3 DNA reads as TGTGCCAGCAGCCGGACGGAGGACTACGAGCAGTACTTC. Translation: CASSRTEDYEQYF.

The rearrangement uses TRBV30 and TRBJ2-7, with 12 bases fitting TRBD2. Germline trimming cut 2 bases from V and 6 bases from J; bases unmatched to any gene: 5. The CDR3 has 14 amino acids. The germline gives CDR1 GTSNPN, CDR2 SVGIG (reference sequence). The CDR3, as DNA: TGTGCCTGGAGTATTGGACTAGCGGGGACCGAGCAGTACTTC. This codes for CAWSIGLAGTEQYF.

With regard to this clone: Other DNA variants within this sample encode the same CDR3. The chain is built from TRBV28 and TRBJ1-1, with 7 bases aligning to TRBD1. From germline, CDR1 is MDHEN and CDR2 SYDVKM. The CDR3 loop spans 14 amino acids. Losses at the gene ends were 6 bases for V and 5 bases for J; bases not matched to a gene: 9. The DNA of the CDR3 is TGTGCCAGCAGCCCAGGGGGGGTGGGGACTGAAGCTTTCTTT. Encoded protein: CASSPGGVGTEAFF. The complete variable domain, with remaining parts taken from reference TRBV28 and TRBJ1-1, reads DVKVTQSSRYLVKRTGEKVFLECVQDMDHENMFWYRQDPGLGLRLIYFSYDVKMKEKGDIPEGYSVSREKKERFSLILESASTNQTSMYLCASSPGGVGTEAFFGQGTRLTVV.

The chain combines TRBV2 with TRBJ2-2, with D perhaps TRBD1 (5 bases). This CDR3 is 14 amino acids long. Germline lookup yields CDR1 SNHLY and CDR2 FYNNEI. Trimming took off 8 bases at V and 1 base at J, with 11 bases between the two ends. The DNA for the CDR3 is TGTGCCAGCTCGGGCAGGGTGAACACCGGGGAGCTGTTTTTT. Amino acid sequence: CASSGRVNTGELFF. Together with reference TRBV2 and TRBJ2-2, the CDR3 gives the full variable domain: EPEVTQTPSHQVTQMGQEVILRCVPISNHLYFYWYRQILGQKVEFLVSFYNNEISEKSEIFDDQFSVERPDGSNFTLKIRSTKLEDSAMYFCASSGRVNTGELFFGEGSRLTVL.